This is a list of T cell receptor beta chains from one sample in a study of control samples from healthy donors and cancer patients. The protocol was immunoSEQ multiplex PCR, while the TCRdb copy is restricted to in-frame clones and leaves out a portion. This sample has 150,000 or so clones, with over 85% found just once. Sequences were obtained from blood. All receptors come from a man in his late teens or twenties in good health. Each CDR3 is given with its conserved first and last residue. The D gene is left open where the match is weak. Some rows mark clone size as missing; the rest say once, few, many or name a class of expanded clone.

v_gene	abundance	d_gene	j_gene	CDR3aa	CDR3nt
TRBV7-2	-	-	TRBJ1-1	CASSLAGPLTAFF	TGTGCCAGCAGCTTAGCAGGCCCGTTAACGGCTTTCTTT
TRBV5-6	-	-	TRBJ1-2	CASSLGQFYGYTF	TGTGCCAGCAGCTTGGGACAGTTTTATGGCTACACCTTC
TRBV6-5	-	-	TRBJ1-3	CATTGLPYSGNTIYF	TGTGCCACAACAGGTCTACCCTACTCTGGAAACACCATATATTTT
TRBV18	-	-	TRBJ2-3	CASLSTDTQYF	TGTGCCAGCTTAAGCACAGATACGCAGTATTTT
TRBV4-2	-	-	TRBJ2-3	CASSQDDPADTQYF	TGTGCCAGCAGCCAAGATGATCCGGCAGATACGCAGTATTTT
TRBV2	-	-	TRBJ2-7	CASSQSLVVSSYEQYF	TGTGCCAGCAGTCAGTCGTTGGTCGTAAGCTCCTACGAGCAGTACTTC
TRBV25-1	once	-	TRBJ1-3	CASSEFDSRSGNTIYF	TGTGCCAGCAGTGAATTCGACTCCCGCTCTGGAAACACCATATATTTT
TRBV28	-	-	TRBJ1-2	CASSVDARYGYTF	TGTGCCAGCAGTGTAGACGCCCGCTATGGCTACACCTTC
TRBV7-9	-	-	TRBJ1-3	CASSLAGGTGNTIYF	TGTGCCAGCAGCTTAGCTGGGGGGACTGGAAACACCATATATTTT
TRBV7-8	-	-	TRBJ1-1	CASSFGSGTEAFF	TGTGCCAGCAGTTTCGGGTCGGGAACTGAAGCTTTCTTT
TRBV30	once	-	TRBJ2-2	CAWSWGPDTGELFF	TGTGCCTGGAGTTGGGGCCCAGACACCGGGGAGCTGTTTTTT
TRBV30	once	TRBD1	TRBJ2-5	CAWETGNTQYF	TGTGCCTGGGAGACAGGGAACACCCAGTACTTC
TRBV28	-	TRBD1	TRBJ2-7	CASRSGAGGYEQYF	TGTGCCAGCAGATCCGGCGCAGGGGGCTACGAGCAGTACTTC
TRBV6-5	once	-	TRBJ2-1	CASSWDTDNEQFF	TGTGCCAGCAGTTGGGACACCGACAATGAGCAGTTCTTC
TRBV15	-	TRBD1	TRBJ2-4	CATSRDSWTGNIQYF	TGTGCCACCAGCAGAGATTCTTGGACAGGAAACATTCAGTACTTC
TRBV21-1	-	-	TRBJ2-7	CASSKTCFEGNLNEQYF	TGTGCCAGCAGCAAAACATGCTTTGAGGGAAATCTAAACGAGCAGTACTTC
TRBV6-5	-	TRBD1	TRBJ1-5	CASGELTGVEHF	TGTGCCAGCGGGGAGCTTACAGGGGTTGAGCATTTT
TRBV12-5	-	-	TRBJ2-3	CASGLSGASEGDTQYF	TGTGCTAGTGGTTTGTCAGGGGCTAGCGAAGGTGATACGCAGTATTTT
TRBV11-2	-	TRBD1	TRBJ2-1	CASSSQGALNNEQFF	TGTGCCAGCAGCTCACAGGGGGCGCTCAACAATGAGCAGTTCTTC
TRBV7-2	-	TRBD2	TRBJ2-7	CASSQPRASGRGYEQYF	TGTGCCAGCAGCCAGCCTCGGGCTAGCGGGAGAGGGTACGAGCAGTACTTC
TRBV11-2	-	-	TRBJ1-6	CASSHVPGVGSPLHF	TGTGCCAGCAGCCACGTCCCGGGGGTAGGGTCACCCCTCCACTTT
TRBV6-2/TRBV6-3	-	TRBD1	TRBJ1-3	CASSRTGKASGNTIYF	TGTGCCAGCAGTCGGACAGGAAAGGCCTCTGGAAACACCATATATTTT
TRBV7-3	-	-	TRBJ1-1	CASSSYATENTEAFF	TGTGCCAGCAGCTCATACGCGACAGAGAACACTGAAGCTTTCTTT
TRBV7-4	-	-	TRBJ1-1	CASSSRGPPGAAFF	TGTGCCAGCAGCTCACGGGGACCACCTGGGGCGGCTTTCTTT
TRBV6-5	-	-	TRBJ2-3	CASSYSGGAIADTQYF	TGTGCCAGCAGTTACTCAGGGGGGGCCATAGCAGATACGCAGTATTTT
TRBV28	-	-	TRBJ1-5	CAGSEVSNQPQHF	TGTGCCGGAAGCGAGGTTAGCAATCAGCCCCAGCATTTT
TRBV6-6	-	-	TRBJ2-3	CASSQSSGTPSTDTQYF	TGTGCCAGCAGTCAGTCGTCCGGGACACCGAGCACAGATACGCAGTATTTT
TRBV7-9	-	-	TRBJ1-4	CASSGRLEKLFF	TGTGCCAGCAGCGGACGGCTTGAAAAACTGTTTTTT
TRBV5-6	-	TRBD2	TRBJ2-5	CASSQPLAGYPQETQYF	TGTGCCAGCAGCCAACCTTTAGCGGGTTACCCCCAAGAGACCCAGTACTTC
TRBV30	-	-	TRBJ2-5	CAWCLHWETQYF	TGTGCCTGGTGCCTCCACTGGGAGACCCAGTACTTC
TRBV19	-	-	TRBJ1-5	CASRSGRNSNQPQHF	TGTGCCAGTAGGTCAGGTCGAAATAGCAATCAGCCCCAGCATTTT
TRBV30	-	-	TRBJ1-3	CAWASGLTGNTIYF	TGTGCCTGGGCGTCGGGACTTACTGGAAACACCATATATTTT
TRBV7-2	-	TRBD1	TRBJ2-7	CASSLGGTGAYEQYF	TGTGCCAGCAGCTTAGGGGGGACAGGGGCCTACGAGCAGTACTTC
TRBV13	-	-	TRBJ2-7	CASSSTLDSSYEQYF	TGTGCCAGCAGCTCCACCCTGGACAGCTCCTACGAGCAGTACTTC
TRBV11-2	-	-	TRBJ1-4	CASSRNILGNEKLFF	TGTGCCAGCAGCCGCAACATCCTAGGGAATGAAAAACTGTTTTTT
TRBV4-1	few	TRBD1	TRBJ1-2	CASSQEQGPNGYTF	TGCGCCAGCAGCCAAGAACAGGGGCCGAATGGCTACACCTTC
TRBV12-5	-	-	TRBJ1-1	CASGYGSTEAFF	TGTGCTAGTGGTTATGGAAGCACTGAAGCTTTCTTT
TRBV19	-	-	TRBJ2-6	CASSEISGANVLTF	TGTGCCAGTAGCGAAATCTCTGGGGCCAACGTCCTGACTTTC
TRBV27	-	-	TRBJ1-5	CASSFGRGNQPQHF	TGTGCCAGCAGTTTTGGAAGAGGCAATCAGCCCCAGCATTTT
TRBV5-1	-	TRBD1	TRBJ1-1	CASSWGTGLQGEAFF	TGCGCCAGCAGCTGGGGGACAGGACTTCAAGGTGAAGCTTTCTTT
TRBV3-1/TRBV3-2	once	-	TRBJ1-2	CASSQGDYGYTF	TGTGCCAGCAGCCAAGGTGACTATGGCTACACCTTC
TRBV5-1	-	TRBD1	TRBJ2-3	CASSLALAGGADTQYF	TGCGCCAGCAGCTTGGCCCTCGCAGGGGGCGCGGATACGCAGTATTTT
TRBV7-9	-	-	TRBJ2-7	CASSLGVREQYF	TGTGCCAGCAGCTTAGGAGTGCGCGAGCAGTACTTC
TRBV11-2	-	-	TRBJ1-2	CASTHGSRGYGYTF	TGTGCCAGCACCCACGGAAGCAGGGGCTATGGCTACACCTTC
TRBV19	-	-	TRBJ1-5	CASSTEGERVHF	TGTGCCAGTAGTACAGAAGGGGAGCGGGTGCATTTT
TRBV7-9	-	-	TRBJ1-5	CAPLTQGGNQPQHF	TGTGCCCCCTTGACTCAAGGCGGCAATCAGCCCCAGCATTTT
TRBV28	once	-	TRBJ2-7	CASSLLDGDFYEQYF	TGTGCCAGCAGTTTACTGGACGGGGACTTCTACGAGCAGTACTTC
TRBV7-2	-	-	TRBJ2-5	CASSLSQIQETQYF	TGTGCCAGCAGCTTATCACAGATACAAGAGACCCAGTACTTC
TRBV5-4	-	-	TRBJ1-1	CASSRLRGMNTEAFF	TGTGCCAGCAGCCGACTACGGGGAATGAACACTGAAGCTTTCTTT
TRBV5-8	-	TRBD1	TRBJ1-2	CASSPIRTGDFRSGDYGYTF	TGTGCCAGCAGCCCAATACGGACAGGGGATTTTCGGTCTGGGGACTATGGCTACACCTTC
TRBV7-9	once	-	TRBJ1-3	CASREEKGSGNTIYF	TGTGCCAGCAGAGAGGAAAAGGGGTCTGGAAACACCATATATTTT
TRBV6-6	-	-	TRBJ2-7	CASSPPEVSGEQYF	TGTGCCAGCAGCCCCCCCGAGGTATCGGGCGAGCAGTACTTC
TRBV7-9	-	-	TRBJ2-7	CASSLAHYEQYF	TGTGCCAGCAGCTTGGCGCACTACGAGCAGTACTTC
TRBV15	once	-	TRBJ2-7	CATGTPSSYEQYF	TGTGCCACCGGGACTCCCAGCTCCTACGAGCAGTACTTC
TRBV7-9	-	TRBD2	TRBJ2-1	CASSLGREYNEQFF	TGTGCCAGCAGCTTGGGGCGGGAGTACAATGAGCAGTTCTTC